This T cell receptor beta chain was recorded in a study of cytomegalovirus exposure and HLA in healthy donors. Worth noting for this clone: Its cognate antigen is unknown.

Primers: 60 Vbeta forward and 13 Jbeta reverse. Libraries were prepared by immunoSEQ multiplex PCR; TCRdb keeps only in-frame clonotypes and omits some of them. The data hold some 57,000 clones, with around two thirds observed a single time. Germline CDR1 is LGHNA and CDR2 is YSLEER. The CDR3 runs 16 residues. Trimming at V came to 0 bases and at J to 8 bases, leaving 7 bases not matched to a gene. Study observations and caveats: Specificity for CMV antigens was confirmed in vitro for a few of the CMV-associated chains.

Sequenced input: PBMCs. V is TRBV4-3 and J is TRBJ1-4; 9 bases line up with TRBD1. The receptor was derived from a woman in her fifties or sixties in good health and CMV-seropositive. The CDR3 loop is CASSQDGTGIGEKLFF. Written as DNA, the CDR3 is TGCGCCAGCAGCCAAGATGGGACAGGGATTGGCGAAAAACTGTTTTTT.